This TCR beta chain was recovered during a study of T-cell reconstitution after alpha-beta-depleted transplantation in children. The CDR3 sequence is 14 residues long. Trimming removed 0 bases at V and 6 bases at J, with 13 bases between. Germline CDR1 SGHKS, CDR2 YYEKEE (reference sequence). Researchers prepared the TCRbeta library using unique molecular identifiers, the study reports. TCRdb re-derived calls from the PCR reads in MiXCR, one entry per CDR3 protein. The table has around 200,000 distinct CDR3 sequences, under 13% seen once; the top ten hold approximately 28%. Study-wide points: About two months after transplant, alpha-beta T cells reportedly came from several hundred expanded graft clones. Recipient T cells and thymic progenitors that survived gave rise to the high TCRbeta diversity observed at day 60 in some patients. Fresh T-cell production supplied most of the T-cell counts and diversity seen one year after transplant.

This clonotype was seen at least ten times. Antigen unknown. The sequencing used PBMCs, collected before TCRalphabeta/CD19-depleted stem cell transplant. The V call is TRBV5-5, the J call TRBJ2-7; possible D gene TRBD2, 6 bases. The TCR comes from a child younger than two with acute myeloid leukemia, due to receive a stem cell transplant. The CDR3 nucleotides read TGTGCCAGCAGCTTGGTCCGCACCGGGGGCGAGCAGTACTTC. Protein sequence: CASSLVRTGGEQYF.